This T cell receptor beta chain comes out of a study of pediatric ulcerative colitis. This table comes from immunoSEQ multiplex PCR, and its TCRdb copy is limited to in-frame clones, with some not included. This sample has about 64,000 clones, with over 70% found just once. The germline V gene has CDR1 MNHNY and CDR2 SVGAGI (reference sequence). V was shortened by 6 bases and J by 11 bases, with 17 bases between the two germline ends. This CDR3 has 13 amino acids. A word on this clone: As yet, its antigen is unknown.

Overall study results and limits: Substantially fewer templates came from a couple of patients' blood samples. Clonal expansions reduced rectal repertoire diversity in acute severe colitis. Two rectal CDR3 clonotypes occurred in all ulcerative colitis patients.

The chain employs TRBV6-6 and TRBJ1-3; no definite D call. Sequencing was performed on blood. This receptor was obtained from a boy younger than 18 with moderate ulcerative colitis. CDR3 nucleotide sequence: TGTGCCAGCAGCCACGACCTCAATTATCCCATATATTTT. Translating it yields CASSHDLNYPIYF.